The 23 T cell receptor beta chains presented below share a single source sample, sequenced in a study of lymphopenia after photon versus proton radiotherapy. Method: immunoSEQ multiplex PCR; TCRdb's copy keeps in-frame clones and lacks some. The sample consists of over 15,000 clones, around nine tenths of them appearing once. Specimen: peripheral blood, collected from a patient treated with photon-based radiotherapy. These receptors were taken from a man aged 60 to 75 with pancreatic cancer.

V is TRBV6-5 and J is TRBJ1-2, with TRBD1 matching 7 bases. Trimming at V came to 7 bases and at J to 7 bases, leaving 9 bases not matched to a gene. The V gene's germline CDR1 is MNHEY and CDR2 SVGAGI. This CDR3 is 13 amino acids long. CDR3 DNA: TGTGCCAGCACATGGACAGGCGGGATTGGCTACACCTTC. Amino acids: CASTWTGGIGYTF.

The chain recombines TRBV18 with TRBJ2-5; D is undetermined. Germline loops: CDR1 KGHSH, CDR2 LQKENI. The V gene lost 3 bases and the J gene lost 0 bases, with 8 bases spanning the gap. This CDR3 contains 14 residues. The CDR3, as DNA: TGTGCCAGCTCACCGGTAACGGACCAAGAGACCCAGTACTTC. This codes for CASSPVTDQETQYF.

The chain recombines TRBV2 with TRBJ2-5; D possibly matches TRBD1 or TRBD2 (5 bases each). V dropped 4 bases and J dropped 5 bases, with 11 bases sitting between them. Germline loops: CDR1 SNHLY, CDR2 FYNNEI. The CDR3 is 13 amino acids. The CDR3 nucleotides are TGTGCCAGCAGTGCTGAGGGGTGGGAGACCCAGTACTTC. Amino acids: CASSAEGWETQYF.

The chain combines TRBV29-1 with TRBJ1-5, with a possible D match to TRBD1 (5 bases). Trimming took off 4 bases at V and 5 bases at J, with 30 bases between the two ends. The germline V gene has CDR1 SQVTM and CDR2 ANQGSEA. The CDR3 sequence is 19 residues long. The CDR3 nucleotides read TGCAGCGTTGCCGGAGGACAACAAGTTGGGAAAGTCAGGGATCAGCCCCAGCATTTT. Its translation is CSVAGGQQVGKVRDQPQHF. The full variable domain, its missing parts supplied by reference TRBV29-1 and TRBJ1-5, is SAVISQKPSRDICQRGTSLTIQCQVDSQVTMMFWYRQQPGQSLTLIATANQGSEATYESGFVIDKFPISRPNLTFSTLTVSNMSPEDSSIYLCSVAGGQQVGKVRDQPQHFGDGTRLSIL.

The chain carries TRBV30 and TRBJ2-1, with D hard to call. Trimming removed 0 bases at V and 10 bases at J, with 22 bases between. This CDR3 is built from 16 residues. Germline V gives CDR1 GTSNPN, CDR2 SVGIG (reference sequence). The CDR3: CAWSVLGLSMPVEQFF. In nucleotides, the CDR3 is TGTGCCTGGAGTGTACTCGGGCTTAGCATGCCGGTAGAGCAGTTCTTC.

The CDR3 DNA sequence: TGTGCCAGCGGGGACGGGGCCCTAGCCAAAAACATTCAGTACTTC. This gives the protein CASGDGALAKNIQYF. The chain uses TRBV7-9 and TRBJ2-4; D might be TRBD1 or TRBD2, each matching 5 bases. CDR3 length equals 15 residues. Trimming took off 8 bases at V and 0 bases at J, with 14 bases between the two ends. CDR1 and CDR2 from the germline V gene are SEHNR and FQNEAQ (reference sequence).

This clone was observed a few times. The V gene is TRBV5-1, the J gene TRBJ1-6; TRBD1 might be the D (5 bases). V was cut by 6 bases and J by 7 bases, with 11 bases left in between. This CDR3 region has 13 residues. Germline V gene data show CDR1 as SGHRS and CDR2 as YFSETQ. The CDR3 sequence is CASTRDPNSPLHF. The DNA of the CDR3 is TGCGCCAGCACGAGGGACCCAAATTCACCCCTCCACTTT. The full variable domain, completed using reference TRBV5-1 and TRBJ1-6, is KAGVTQTPRYLIKTRGQQVTLSCSPISGHRSVSWYQQTPGQGLQFLFEYFSETQRNKGNFPGRFSGRQFSNSRSEMNVSTLELGDSALYLCASTRDPNSPLHFGNGTRLTVT.

This chain uses TRBV5-1 with TRBJ2-5; TRBD2 is a possible D gene (5 bases). Deletions cut 6 bases from V and 2 bases from J, with 20 bases between. The germline CDR1 and CDR2 sequences are SGHRS and YFSETQ. This CDR3 region has 16 residues. CDR3 region: CASTHPSPGKQETQYF. Written as DNA, the CDR3 is TGCGCCAGCACCCACCCGTCTCCGGGAAAGCAAGAGACCCAGTACTTC.

The chain recombines TRBV4-3 with TRBJ2-1; D unclear. V gave up 3 bases and J gave up 6 bases, with 3 bases separating them. This CDR3 region has 11 residues. From germline, CDR1 is LGHNA and CDR2 YSLEER. The CDR3 loop is CASSQFNEQFF. The DNA for the CDR3 is TGCGCCAGCAGCCAGTTCAATGAGCAGTTCTTC.

V usage is TRBV7-8 and J usage is TRBJ1-2; D is perhaps TRBD1 (6 bases). Germline CDR1 is SGHVS and CDR2 is FQNEAQ. This CDR3 contains 14 residues. V gave up 7 bases and J gave up 6 bases, with 18 bases separating them. As DNA, the CDR3 is TGTGCCAGCACCCTAGGGGGGAGGGTGGATGGCTACACCTTC. Amino acid sequence: CASTLGGRVDGYTF.

V is TRBV19 and J is TRBJ1-2, with D maybe TRBD1 (6 bases). This CDR3 region has 15 residues. The V gene's germline CDR1 is LNHDA and CDR2 SQIVND (reference sequence). Trimming shortened V by 6 bases and J by 2 bases, and 16 bases separated the two germline ends. The CDR3 region is CASSGTWTGNYGYTF. The CDR3, as DNA: TGTGCCAGTAGCGGGACATGGACTGGAAACTATGGCTACACCTTC.

The chain uses TRBV7-9 and TRBJ2-7, with 7 bases that match TRBD1. There are 14 residues in the CDR3. V was pared by 3 bases and J by 3 bases, with 5 bases of the junction left unmatched. Germline V gene data show CDR1 as SEHNR and CDR2 as FQNEAQ (reference sequence). The CDR3 bases are TGTGCCAGCAGCTTCTACAGGGGTGGCTACGAGCAGTACTTC. Translated, it gives CASSFYRGGYEQYF.

The chain has TRBV30 and TRBJ2-1; D call uncertain. CDR1 is GTSNPN, CDR2 SVGIG, per germline (reference sequence). The CDR3 covers 18 residues. Trimming left V 0 bases short and J 7 bases short, with 25 bases between. CDR3 in amino acids: CAWSVPLMWTLGKNEQFF. The CDR3 DNA reads TGTGCCTGGAGTGTACCATTGATGTGGACCCTTGGAAAGAATGAGCAGTTCTTC.

This chain connects TRBV18 to TRBJ1-4, with D uncertain. CDR3 length: 16 residues. CDR1 and CDR2 from the germline V gene are KGHSH and LQKENI. V dropped 3 bases and J dropped 8 bases, with 19 bases sitting between them. The CDR3: CASSPADLGLGEKLFF. CDR3 coding DNA: TGTGCCAGCTCACCCGCGGATTTAGGGCTAGGGGAAAAACTGTTTTTT. Together with reference TRBV18 and TRBJ1-4, the CDR3 gives the full variable domain: NAGVMQNPRHLVRRRGQEARLRCSPMKGHSHVYWYRQLPEEGLKFMVYLQKENIIDESGMPKERFSAEFPKEGPSILRIQQVVRGDSAAYFCASSPADLGLGEKLFFGSGTQLSVL.

The V and J genes are TRBV10-3 and TRBJ1-1; 8 bases are a match to TRBD1. CDR1 and CDR2 (germline): ENHRY, SYGVKD. The CDR3 has 13 residues. Trimming at V came to 6 bases and at J to 1 base, leaving 1 base not matched to a gene. CDR3 sequence (DNA): TGTGCCATCAGCGGACAGGGGAACACTGAAGCTTTCTTT. Translating it yields CAISGQGNTEAFF.

The chain combines TRBV18 with TRBJ2-3; 8 nucleotides match TRBD2. This CDR3 region has 14 residues. The ends lost 3 bases at V and 3 bases at J; junction bases unmatched: 2. Germline V CDR1 and CDR2: KGHSH, LQKENI. CDR3 residues: CASSPSGDTDTQYF. The CDR3, as DNA: TGTGCCAGCTCACCTAGCGGGGATACAGATACGCAGTATTTT.

The gene calls are TRBV21-1 and TRBJ2-7; the D call of TRBD1 is as the table states it, not checked on the DNA. TRBV21-1 counts as a pseudogene. This CDR3 has 20 amino acids. In DNA form, the CDR3 reads TGTGCCAGCAGCAAATGGTCGCAGGGCTTTGATGCGTCGGTCGGATACGAGCAGTACTTC. Its protein is CASSKWSQGFDASVGYEQYF.

In its sample, this clone was seen once. Germline is not matched at one junction end, which may reflect a read error. The chain links TRBV6-5 to TRBJ1-1; 8 bases align to TRBD1. The V gene's germline CDR1 is MNHEY and CDR2 SVGAGI. This CDR3 comprises 15 residues. Here the CDR3 reads CASSYSNRGNTEASF. The CDR3 region has the DNA TGTGCCAGCAGTTACTCGAACAGGGGGAACACTGAAGCTTCCTTT.

The rearrangement joins TRBV10-3 to TRBJ2-2; D remains ambiguous. V was shortened by 10 bases and J by 7 bases, with 16 bases between the two germline ends. Germline CDR1 and CDR2: ENHRY and SYGVKD. This CDR3 region has 13 residues. The CDR3 nucleotides read TGTGCCACTCAAAATACAGCAGGCGGGGAGCTGTTTTTT. Protein product: CATQNTAGGELFF.

This clone was detected once. This CDR3 is CASSYQVTGEQYF. The CDR3 DNA reads as TGTGCCAGCAGTTACCAGGTAACGGGCGAGCAGTACTTC. This chain uses TRBV6-5 with TRBJ2-7, with D unresolved. Germline V gives CDR1 MNHEY, CDR2 SVGAGI. This CDR3 is built from 13 residues. Trimming took 2 bases from V and 6 from J, leaving 11 bases between them.

This clone showed up just a few times. V usage is TRBV30 and J usage is TRBJ1-1; the D gene is possibly TRBD1 (6 bases). Germline V lookup: CDR1 GTSNPN, CDR2 SVGIG (reference sequence). The CDR3 totals 13 residues. Trimming left V 2 bases short and J 1 base short, with 8 bases between. Here the CDR3 DNA reads TGTGCCTGGAGTCGAGGGGGGAACACTGAAGCTTTCTTT. This codes for CAWSRGGNTEAFF.

For the CDR3, the DNA is TGTGCCAGCAGCGTTCGAAGCATGGCGATAATGGGGTACAATGAGCAGTTCTTC. It specifies CASSVRSMAIMGYNEQFF. The rearrangement joins TRBV9 to TRBJ2-1; unclear D gene. CDR1 and CDR2 (germline): SGDLS, YYNGEE. The CDR3 is made up of 18 amino acids. V lost 2 bases and J 4 bases, leaving 22 bases between the germline ends. Using reference TRBV9 and TRBJ2-1 for the parts outside the CDR3, the full variable domain is DSGVTQTPKHLITATGQRVTLRCSPRSGDLSVYWYQQSLDQGLQFLIQYYNGEERAKGNILERFSAQQFPDLHSELNLSSLELGDSALYFCASSVRSMAIMGYNEQFFGPGTRLTVL.

The rearrangement joins TRBV6-5 to TRBJ1-1, with D unclear. V lost 7 bases, J lost 0 bases, and 12 bases lay in between. The CDR3 extends over 14 amino acids. Germline-derived CDR1 and CDR2 are MNHEY and SVGAGI. The CDR3 DNA is TGTGCCAGCAACCTAGCACGAATGAACACTGAAGCTTTCTTT. This translates into CASNLARMNTEAFF.